The source of this T cell receptor beta chain is a study of CD8+CD57+ T cells in acquired aplastic anemia. Whole-study results and caveats: The number of CD8+ CDR3 sequences shared by patients and controls was twenty-nine.

This clonotype was picked up many times. Its matching antigen is unknown. The CDR3 is 15 amino acids. Germline V gene lookup returns CDR1 SGHVS and CDR2 FQNEAQ. Trimming took 2 bases from V and 6 from J, leaving 14 bases between them. TCR beta VDJ combinations and CDR3 sequences were profiled from genomic DNA. MiXCR was run by TCRdb on the reads, yielding one entry per CDR3 protein. The table records 200,000 to 250,000 distinct CDR3 sequences, 30% to 40% of them present only once. The chain combines TRBV7-8 with TRBJ2-1, with D perhaps matching TRBD1 (5 bases). Sample: sorted CD4+, CD8+, or CD8+CD57+ T cells (not recorded which) from PBMCs. The sequence came from a human donor in good health, serving as a control. CDR3 DNA sequence: TGTGCCAGCAGCTTATACAGGACGCTTCCCAATGAGCAGTTCTTC. It is translated as CASSLYRTLPNEQFF.